This section outlines one TCR beta chain sequence together with its context. Its antigen remains unknown. Whereas donors were nominally healthy upon sampling, unrecorded immune exposures were probable. PCR involved 60 Vbeta and 13 Jbeta primers. The data were produced by immunoSEQ multiplex PCR, yet TCRdb's version contains in-frame clones alone and is incomplete. The data hold 200,000 to 250,000 clones, with 82% observed a single time. This sample was taken from a study of cytomegalovirus exposure and HLA in healthy donors. Findings and caveats of the study: Earlier analysis looked at TCR beta V segments, and most were productive about 90% or about 30% of the time. TCR beta V- and J-gene trimming, according to a later analysis, was linked to a missense DCLRE1C variant.

The sequenced sample consisted of PBMCs. This receptor was identified in a woman in her forties in good health and CMV-seropositive.

CDR3 region: CASSAPGTGGARDYGYTF. CDR3 DNA: TGTGCCAGCAGCGCGCCCGGGACAGGGGGCGCGAGGGACTATGGCTACACCTTC. V usage is TRBV7-8 and J usage is TRBJ1-2; 12 bases match TRBD1. The CDR3 has 18 residues. The germline V gene encodes CDR1 SGHVS and CDR2 FQNEAQ. V trimming: 5 bases; J trimming: 3 bases; junction bases outside the gene matches: 13.